The rows below give T cell receptor beta chains drawn from one sample of a study of cytomegalovirus exposure and HLA in healthy donors. The protocol was immunoSEQ multiplex PCR, while the TCRdb copy is restricted to in-frame clones and leaves out a portion. The sample has around 130,000 clones, approximately 8% seen once. The sequenced sample consisted of PBMCs. The receptors shown here come from a woman between 35 and 50 years old in good health and CMV-seropositive. Each CDR3 is given without its conserved first and last residue.

TRBV19,10,TRBJ1-2,ASTRANYGYT
TRBV6-1,13,TRBJ2-2,ASSVGQLNTGELF
TRBV19,16,TRBJ1-6,ASSMRKTLGGGDSPLH
TRBV7-8,12,TRBJ2-7,ASRPGQIPYEQY
TRBV30,16,TRBJ2-7,AWTTPGLEFGLGYEQY
TRBV11-2,13,TRBJ2-1,ASSLVGREYNEQF
TRBV5-1,12,TRBJ1-3,ASSSGQSGNTIY
TRBV7-9,12,TRBJ1-2,ASSLNGGGHGYT
TRBV2,15,TRBJ1-3,ASSENLGQGARNTIY
TRBV5-6,15,TRBJ2-5,ASSLDGIAGGRETQY
TRBV30,10,TRBJ2-3,AWGTSGGTQY
TRBV30,15,TRBJ1-3,AWSPGQGPVSGNTIY
TRBV5-1,12,TRBJ2-7,ASSAGTGGYEQY
TRBV6-5,13,TRBJ1-1,ASRRDRGSGTEAF